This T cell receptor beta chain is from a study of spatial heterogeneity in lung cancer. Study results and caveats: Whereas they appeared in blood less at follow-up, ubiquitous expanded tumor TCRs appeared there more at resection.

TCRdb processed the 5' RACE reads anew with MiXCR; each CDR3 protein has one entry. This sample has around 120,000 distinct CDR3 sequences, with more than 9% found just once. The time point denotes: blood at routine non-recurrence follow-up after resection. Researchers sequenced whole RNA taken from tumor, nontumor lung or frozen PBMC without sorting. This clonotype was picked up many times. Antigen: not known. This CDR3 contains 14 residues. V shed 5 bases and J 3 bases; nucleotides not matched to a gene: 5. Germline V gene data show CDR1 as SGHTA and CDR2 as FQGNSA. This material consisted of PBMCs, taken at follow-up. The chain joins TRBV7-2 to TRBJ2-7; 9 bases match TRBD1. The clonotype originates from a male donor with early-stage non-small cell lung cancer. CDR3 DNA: TGTGCCAGCAGCCCTGTGACAGGGGGCTACGAGCAGTACTTC. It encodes CASSPVTGGYEQYF.